Listed below are T cell receptor beta chains from one sample, sequenced in a study of blood T cell repertoires in COVID-19. Repertoires were generated with immunoSEQ multiplex PCR, while TCRdb's copy carries only in-frame clones and drops some. Of a few hundred thousand clones in the sample, about 85% were seen once. The sequencing input was peripheral blood. Receptors originate from a woman in her fifties or sixties who had recovered from COVID-19. CDR3s include the opening cysteine and the closing phenylalanine or tryptophan. Fields, in order: clone size, D gene, J gene, V gene, CDR3 protein, CDR3 DNA. A D gene is named only where the DNA matches it firmly. Expanded clones get a size class; other rows say once, few or many, or leave the size out.

once	NA	TRBJ1-4	TRBV6-5	CASRGEATNEKLFF	TGTGCCAGCAGGGGAGAGGCAACTAATGAAAAACTGTTTTTT
NA	TRBD1	TRBJ1-3	TRBV9	CASSVSGQGLSGNTIYF	TGTGCCAGCAGCGTATCGGGACAGGGGCTTTCTGGAAACACCATATATTTT
NA	NA	TRBJ1-1	TRBV5-6	CASSLSGVGATEAFF	TGTGCCAGCAGCTTGAGCGGGGTAGGGGCCACTGAAGCTTTCTTT
NA	NA	TRBJ1-5	TRBV9	CASSSTGLGQPQHF	TGTGCCAGCAGCTCTACAGGGCTGGGTCAGCCCCAGCATTTT
NA	NA	TRBJ1-4	TRBV7-9	CASGRQLGNEKLFF	TGTGCCAGCGGAAGACAGTTGGGAAATGAAAAACTGTTTTTT
few	TRBD1	TRBJ2-1	TRBV7-3	CASSPTGQDNEQFF	TGTGCCAGCAGCCCGACCGGACAGGACAATGAGCAGTTCTTC
NA	TRBD2	TRBJ2-7	TRBV5-1	CASSLGAGVYEQYF	TGCGCCAGCAGCTTGGGAGCGGGGGTATACGAGCAGTACTTC
NA	NA	TRBJ1-1	TRBV30	CAWSRLGGGTEAFF	TGTGCCTGGAGTCGCTTGGGGGGAGGAACTGAAGCTTTCTTT
NA	TRBD2	TRBJ2-5	TRBV29-1	CSVATSGSRETQYF	TGCAGCGTGGCGACTAGCGGGAGTCGGGAGACCCAGTACTTC
NA	NA	TRBJ2-3	TRBV9	CASSVVGGYTDTQYF	TGTGCCAGCAGCGTAGTTGGGGGGTACACAGATACGCAGTATTTT
NA	NA	TRBJ1-1	TRBV9	CASSAQGWDTEAFF	TGTGCCAGCAGCGCCCAGGGGTGGGACACTGAAGCTTTCTTT
NA	NA	TRBJ2-7	TRBV9	CASSPGVSYEQYF	TGTGCCAGCAGCCCAGGGGTCTCCTACGAGCAGTACTTC
once	NA	TRBJ1-1	TRBV28	CASSLKRRGAEAFF	TGTGCCAGCAGTCTCAAGAGGCGGGGCGCTGAAGCTTTCTTT
NA	TRBD1	TRBJ2-7	TRBV5-1	CASSSRQGAGYEQYF	TGCGCCAGCAGCTCGCGACAGGGGGCTGGGTACGAGCAGTACTTC
NA	NA	TRBJ1-1	TRBV27	CASRAPWGRTPEAFF	TGTGCCAGCAGAGCCCCGTGGGGCAGGACCCCTGAAGCTTTCTTT
NA	NA	TRBJ2-7	TRBV6-1	CASSDTYSYEQYF	TGTGCCAGCAGTGACACCTATTCCTACGAGCAGTACTTC